A single T cell receptor beta chain is shown here with its context. The table came from immunoSEQ multiplex PCR; TCRdb's copy has only in-frame clones and leaves some out. The sample has about 54,000 clones, more than 70% seen once; the top ten hold 4.7%. The CDR3 is made up of 17 amino acids. V dropped 2 bases and J dropped 2 bases, with 19 bases sitting between them. Germline V gives CDR1 MNHEY, CDR2 SMNVEV (reference sequence). The entry originates in a study of blood T cell repertoires in COVID-19. As for the study in general: Whether acute or convalescent, the COVID-19 samples came from the United States, Italy and Spain.

The sample was peripheral blood. This receptor was taken from a man in his forties with active COVID-19. V is TRBV27 and J is TRBJ2-7; possibly TRBD2 for D (6 bases). The CDR3 region is CASSLRVAELPTYEQYF. DNA of the CDR3: TGTGCCAGCAGTTTAAGAGTAGCGGAGCTTCCTACCTACGAGCAGTACTTC.